This entry lists 10 T cell receptor beta chains sequenced from one sample in a study of cytomegalovirus exposure and HLA in healthy donors (dated by TCRdb to 2017 to 2019). The library was generated by the immunoSEQ multiplex PCR assay. A mixture of 60 forward primers for TCR Vbeta segments and 13 reverse primers for TCR Jbeta segments was used in the multiplex PCR. TCRdb limited this immuneACCESS table to in-frame rearrangements with V and J called. A share of clones is missing; checked studies link under half to unresolved V genes, and the rest is unexplained. The sample table holds about 90,000 clones, of which less than 75% were seen once. Clones ranked in the top ten supply 5.5% of the sample. Sequencing was done on a sample of PBMCs. These TCRs come from a woman aged 30 to 39 in good health and CMV-seropositive.

The chain recombines TRBV5-5 with TRBJ2-5, with D maybe TRBD2 (7 bases). Trimming removed 0 bases from V and 2 bases from J, with 17 bases in between. This CDR3 spans 17 amino acids. Germline-derived CDR1 and CDR2 are SGHKS and YYEKEE (reference sequence). The CDR3 is CASSLGVGGARQETQYF. The CDR3 coding sequence is TGTGCCAGCAGCTTGGGGGTTGGGGGGGCGAGGCAAGAGACCCAGTACTTC.

This sequence joins TRBV19 and TRBJ2-3; TRBD2 matches 8 bases. V lost 3 bases to trimming and J lost 2 bases; unmatched junction nucleotides: 7. The CDR3 has 16 residues. Germline CDR1 is LNHDA and CDR2 is SQIVND (reference sequence). This CDR3 reads CASSILRGAYTDTQYF. CDR3 DNA sequence: TGTGCCAGTAGTATCCTGCGGGGGGCGTACACAGATACGCAGTATTTT.

The chain uses TRBV10-2 and TRBJ2-1; 8 bases map to TRBD2. Germline V lookup: CDR1 WSHSY, CDR2 SAAADI. The CDR3 consists of 14 residues. The junction had 3 bases not matched to a gene; V was cut back by 7 bases and J by 1 base. The CDR3 bases are TGCGCCAGCACGGGGGGGCGATCCTACAATGAGCAGTTCTTC. Translation: CASTGGRSYNEQFF.

With respect to this clone: A read error may produce the germline difference seen at one junction end. This chain connects TRBV28 to TRBJ1-5, with D unresolved. Germline V CDR1 and CDR2: MDHEN, SYDVKM. The CDR3 has 14 amino acids. CDR3 coding DNA: TGTGCCAGCAGTTTATTGAACAGCAAACAGCCCCAGCATTTT. Protein product: CASSLLNSKQPQHF. The full variable domain, rest sourced from reference TRBV28 and TRBJ1-5, is DVKVTQSSRYLVKRTGEKVFLECVQDMDHENMFWYRQDPGLGLRLIYFSYDVKMKEKGDIPEGYSVSREKKERFSLILESASTNQTSMYLCASSLLNSKQPQHFGDGTRLSIL.

This clone was recorded a few times. The V call is TRBV6-5, the J call TRBJ2-7; 7 bases map to TRBD1. After removal of 6 bases from V and 4 bases from J, the junction contained 9 bases not matched to a gene. Germline CDR1 is MNHEY and CDR2 is SVGAGI. The CDR3 extends over 14 amino acids. DNA of the CDR3: TGTGCCAGCAGGTGGGGGACAGTACCTTACGAGCAGTACTTC. Its translation is CASRWGTVPYEQYF.

In this sample, this clone turned up a few times. The rearrangement joins TRBV7-9 to TRBJ1-4; TRBD1 is a possible D gene (6 bases). Per germline, CDR1 SEHNR and CDR2 FQNEAQ (reference sequence). The CDR3 contains 14 residues. Trimming cost V 3 bases and J 6 bases, with 11 bases left between them. The CDR3 DNA reads TGTGCCAGCAGCTTCACAGGGAGCCATGAAAAACTGTTTTTT. Amino acid sequence: CASSFTGSHEKLFF.

The V call is TRBV5-4, the J call TRBJ1-5; TRBD1 matches 7 bases. Trimming cost V 4 bases and J 5 bases; bases outside gene matches: 3. CDR3 size: 13 residues. CDR1 is SGHNT, CDR2 YYREEE, per germline (reference sequence). The CDR3 here is CASSHDRDQPQHF. Written as DNA, the CDR3 is TGTGCCAGCAGCCACGACAGGGATCAGCCCCAGCATTTT.

The chain links TRBV29-1 to TRBJ2-2, with TRBD2 matching over 14 bases. This CDR3 comprises 14 residues. Germline V gives CDR1 SQVTM, CDR2 ANQGSEA. V lost 4 bases, J lost 8 bases, and 3 bases stayed unmatched. Here the CDR3 reads CSVGTSGGWGELFF. Here the CDR3 DNA reads TGCAGCGTTGGGACTAGCGGGGGGTGGGGGGAGCTGTTTTTT.

As DNA, the CDR3 is TGCGCCAGCAGCCTCTTGACTAGCGGGGGTCCAGATACGCAGTATTTT. It codes for CASSLLTSGGPDTQYF. The chain has TRBV5-1 and TRBJ2-3; TRBD2 matches 12 bases. Trimming removed 4 bases from V and 4 bases from J; junction bases left unmatched: 7. Germline loops: CDR1 SGHRS, CDR2 YFSETQ. The CDR3 has 16 amino acids. Using reference TRBV5-1 and TRBJ2-3 for the parts outside the CDR3, the full variable domain is KAGVTQTPRYLIKTRGQQVTLSCSPISGHRSVSWYQQTPGQGLQFLFEYFSETQRNKGNFPGRFSGRQFSNSRSEMNVSTLELGDSALYLCASSLLTSGGPDTQYFGPGTRLTVL.

The chain employs TRBV5-1 and TRBJ1-1; D remains ambiguous. V dropped 3 bases and J dropped 11 bases, with 17 bases sitting between them. CDR1 and CDR2 from the germline V gene are SGHRS and YFSETQ. The CDR3 is 13 amino acids. CDR3 residues: CASSSLASGDAFF. The CDR3 region has the DNA TGCGCCAGCAGCTCCTTAGCCTCGGGAGATGCTTTCTTT.